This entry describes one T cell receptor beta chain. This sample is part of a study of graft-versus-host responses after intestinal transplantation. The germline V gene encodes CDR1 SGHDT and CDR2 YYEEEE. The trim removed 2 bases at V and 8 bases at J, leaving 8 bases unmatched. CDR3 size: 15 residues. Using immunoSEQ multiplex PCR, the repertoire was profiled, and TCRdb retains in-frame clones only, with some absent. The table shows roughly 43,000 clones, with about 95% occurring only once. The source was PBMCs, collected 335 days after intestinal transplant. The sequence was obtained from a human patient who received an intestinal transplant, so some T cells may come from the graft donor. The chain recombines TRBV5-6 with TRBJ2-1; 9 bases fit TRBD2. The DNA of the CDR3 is TGTGCCAGCAGCTTTCCTAGCGGGATTGGAGATGAGCAGTTCTTC. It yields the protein CASSFPSGIGDEQFF. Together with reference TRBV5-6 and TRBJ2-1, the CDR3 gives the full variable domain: DAGVTQSPTHLIKTRGQQVTLRCSPKSGHDTVSWYQQALGQGPQFIFQYYEEEERQRGNFPDRFSGHQFPNYSSELNVNALLLGDSALYLCASSFPSGIGDEQFFGPGTRLTVL.